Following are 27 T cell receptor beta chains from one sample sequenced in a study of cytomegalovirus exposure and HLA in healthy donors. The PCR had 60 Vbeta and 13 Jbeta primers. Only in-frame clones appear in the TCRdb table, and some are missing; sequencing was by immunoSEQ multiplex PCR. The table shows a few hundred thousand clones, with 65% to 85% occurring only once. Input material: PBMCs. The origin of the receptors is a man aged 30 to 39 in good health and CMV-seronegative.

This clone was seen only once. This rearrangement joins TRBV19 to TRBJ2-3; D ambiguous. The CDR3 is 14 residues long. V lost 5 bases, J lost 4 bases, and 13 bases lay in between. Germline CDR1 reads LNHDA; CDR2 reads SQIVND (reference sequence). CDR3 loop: CASSALTSPDTQYF. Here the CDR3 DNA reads TGTGCCAGTAGTGCTCTGACTTCGCCAGATACGCAGTATTTT.

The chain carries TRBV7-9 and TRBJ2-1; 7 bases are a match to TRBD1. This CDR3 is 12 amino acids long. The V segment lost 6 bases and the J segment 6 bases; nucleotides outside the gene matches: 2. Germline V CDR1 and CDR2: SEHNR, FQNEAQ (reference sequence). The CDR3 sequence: CASRTGSNEQFF. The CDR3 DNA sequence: TGTGCCAGCAGGACAGGGAGCAATGAGCAGTTCTTC. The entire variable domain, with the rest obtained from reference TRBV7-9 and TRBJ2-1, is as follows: DTGVSQNPRHKITKRGQNVTFRCDPISEHNRLYWYRQTLGQGPEFLTYFQNEAQLEKSRLLSDRFSAERPKGSFSTLEIQRTEQGDSAMYLCASRTGSNEQFFGPGTRLTVL.

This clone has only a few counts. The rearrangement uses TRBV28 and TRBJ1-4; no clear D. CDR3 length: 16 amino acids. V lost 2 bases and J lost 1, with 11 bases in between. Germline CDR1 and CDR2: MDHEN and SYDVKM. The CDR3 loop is CASSLGVTRTNEKLFF. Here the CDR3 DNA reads TGTGCCAGCAGTTTAGGCGTGACTAGAACTAATGAAAAACTGTTTTTT.

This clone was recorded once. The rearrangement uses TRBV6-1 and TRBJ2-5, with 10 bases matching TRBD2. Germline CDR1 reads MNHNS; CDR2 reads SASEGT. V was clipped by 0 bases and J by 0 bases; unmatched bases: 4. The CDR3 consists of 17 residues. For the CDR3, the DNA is TGTGCCAGCAGTGAAGCCCGGACTAGCGGCTACCAAGAGACCCAGTACTTC. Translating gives CASSEARTSGYQETQYF.

The CDR3 DNA is TGCGCCAGCGCGGGGCAGGGATCTAACTATGGCTACACCTTC. It codes for CASAGQGSNYGYTF. The J gene is TRBJ1-2, the V gene TRBV4-1; perhaps TRBD1 as D (5 bases). V lost 8 bases to trimming and J lost 0 bases, with 13 bases between them. The CDR3 extends over 14 amino acids. Germline lookup yields CDR1 MGHRA and CDR2 YSYEKL.

The CDR3 region has the DNA TGTGCCAGCAGCGTAGGAGTCGGTGGACTAGCGGGGGGGCGGAACACCGGGGAGCTGTTTTTT. Translated: CASSVGVGGLAGGRNTGELFF. The V and J genes are TRBV9 and TRBJ2-2, with TRBD2 matching over 15 bases. This CDR3 has 21 amino acids. Trimming took 0 bases from V and 1 from J; bases not matched to a gene: 10. Germline V gene sequence: CDR1 SGDLS, CDR2 YYNGEE.

In nucleotides, the CDR3 is TGCGCCAGCAGCTTGGTATTGGGAGGAAACATCTACGAGCAGTACTTC. Translated, it gives CASSLVLGGNIYEQYF. The chain couples TRBV5-1 to TRBJ2-7, with a weak D call TRBD2 (6 bases). V dropped 0 bases and J dropped 3 bases, with 16 bases sitting between them. Germline lookup yields CDR1 SGHRS and CDR2 YFSETQ. The CDR3 has 16 amino acids.

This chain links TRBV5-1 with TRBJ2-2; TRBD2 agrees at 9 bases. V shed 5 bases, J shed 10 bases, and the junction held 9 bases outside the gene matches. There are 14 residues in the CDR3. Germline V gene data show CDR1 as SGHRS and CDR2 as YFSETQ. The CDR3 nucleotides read TGCGCCAGCAGGGGACTAGCAGTGAGCGAGGAGCTGTTTTTT. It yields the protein CASRGLAVSEELFF.

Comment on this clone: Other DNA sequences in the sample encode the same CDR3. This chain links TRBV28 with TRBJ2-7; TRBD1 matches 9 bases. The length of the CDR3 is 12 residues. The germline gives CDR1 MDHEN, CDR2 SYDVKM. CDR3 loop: CASGTGSYEQYF. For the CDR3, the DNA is TGTGCGTCCGGGACAGGGTCCTACGAGCAGTACTTC.

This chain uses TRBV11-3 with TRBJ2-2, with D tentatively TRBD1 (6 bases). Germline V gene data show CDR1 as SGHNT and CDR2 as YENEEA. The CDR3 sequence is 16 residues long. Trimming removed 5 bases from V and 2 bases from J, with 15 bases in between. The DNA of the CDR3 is TGTGCCAGCAGCCCCGGACAGTCCCATAACACCGGGGAGCTGTTTTTT. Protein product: CASSPGQSHNTGELFF.

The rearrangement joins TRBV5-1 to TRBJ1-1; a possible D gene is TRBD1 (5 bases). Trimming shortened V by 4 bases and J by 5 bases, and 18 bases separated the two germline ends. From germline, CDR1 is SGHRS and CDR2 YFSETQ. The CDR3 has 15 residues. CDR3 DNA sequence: TGCGCCAGCAGCCAAATCGGGGGGAGCGGGACTGAAGCTTTCTTT. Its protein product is CASSQIGGSGTEAFF.

The CDR3 DNA reads as TGCGCCAGCAGCCAAGATCCGGCGGGGGGGCAAGAGACCCAGTACTTC. Protein product: CASSQDPAGGQETQYF. The chain carries TRBV4-1 and TRBJ2-5, with 9 bases fitting TRBD2. Germline assignment: CDR1 MGHRA and CDR2 YSYEKL. V lost 0 bases to trimming and J lost 2 bases; unmatched junction nucleotides: 4. The CDR3 extends over 16 amino acids.

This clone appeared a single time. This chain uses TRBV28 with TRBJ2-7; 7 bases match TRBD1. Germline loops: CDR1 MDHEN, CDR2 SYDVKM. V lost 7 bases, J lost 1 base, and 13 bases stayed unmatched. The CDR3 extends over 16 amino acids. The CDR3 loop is CASIGGLGGGSYEQYF. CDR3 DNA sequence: TGTGCCAGCATTGGCGGGTTAGGGGGCGGGTCCTACGAGCAGTACTTC.

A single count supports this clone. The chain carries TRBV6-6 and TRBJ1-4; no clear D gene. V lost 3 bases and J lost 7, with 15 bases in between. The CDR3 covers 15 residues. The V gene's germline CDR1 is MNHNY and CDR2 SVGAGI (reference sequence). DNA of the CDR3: TGTGCCAGCAGTTATGAGGGCAGCTTGCGTGAAAAACTGTTTTTT. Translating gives CASSYEGSLREKLFF.

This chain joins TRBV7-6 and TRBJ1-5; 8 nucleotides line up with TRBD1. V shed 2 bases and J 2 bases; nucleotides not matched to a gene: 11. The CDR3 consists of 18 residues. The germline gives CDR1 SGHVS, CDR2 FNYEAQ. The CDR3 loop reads CASSLKDRANSGNQPQHF. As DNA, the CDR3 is TGTGCCAGCAGCTTAAAGGACAGGGCAAACTCTGGCAATCAGCCCCAGCATTTT.

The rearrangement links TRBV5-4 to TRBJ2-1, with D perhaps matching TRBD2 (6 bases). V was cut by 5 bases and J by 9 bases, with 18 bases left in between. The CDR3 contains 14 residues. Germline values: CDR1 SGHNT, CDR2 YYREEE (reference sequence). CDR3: CASRGTGPVSEQFF. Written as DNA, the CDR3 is TGTGCCAGCAGGGGGACTGGCCCGGTTAGTGAGCAGTTCTTC.

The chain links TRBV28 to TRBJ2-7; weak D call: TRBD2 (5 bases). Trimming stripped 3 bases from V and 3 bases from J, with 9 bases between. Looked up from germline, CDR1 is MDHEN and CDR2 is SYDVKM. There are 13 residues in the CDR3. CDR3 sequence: CASSFRGYYEQYF. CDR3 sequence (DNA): TGTGCCAGCAGTTTTCGGGGATACTACGAGCAGTACTTC. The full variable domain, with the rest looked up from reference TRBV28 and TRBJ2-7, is DVKVTQSSRYLVKRTGEKVFLECVQDMDHENMFWYRQDPGLGLRLIYFSYDVKMKEKGDIPEGYSVSREKKERFSLILESASTNQTSMYLCASSFRGYYEQYFGPGTRLTVT.

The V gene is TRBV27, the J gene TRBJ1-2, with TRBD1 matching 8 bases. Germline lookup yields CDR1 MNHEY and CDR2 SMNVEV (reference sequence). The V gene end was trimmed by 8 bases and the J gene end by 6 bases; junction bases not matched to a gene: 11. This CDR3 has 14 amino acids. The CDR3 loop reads CASHPLGQGHGYTF. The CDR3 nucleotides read TGTGCCAGCCATCCCCTTGGACAGGGTCATGGCTACACCTTC.

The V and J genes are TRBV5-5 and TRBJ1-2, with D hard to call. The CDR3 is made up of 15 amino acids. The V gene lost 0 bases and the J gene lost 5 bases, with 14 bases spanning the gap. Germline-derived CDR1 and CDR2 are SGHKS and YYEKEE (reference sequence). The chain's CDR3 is CASSLGVAERYGYTF. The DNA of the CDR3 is TGTGCCAGCAGCTTGGGGGTCGCGGAACGATATGGCTACACCTTC. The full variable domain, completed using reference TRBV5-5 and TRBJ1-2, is DAGVTQSPTHLIKTRGQQVTLRCSPISGHKSVSWYQQVLGQGPQFIFQYYEKEERGRGNFPDRFSARQFPNYSSELNVNALLLGDSALYLCASSLGVAERYGYTFGSGTRLTVV.

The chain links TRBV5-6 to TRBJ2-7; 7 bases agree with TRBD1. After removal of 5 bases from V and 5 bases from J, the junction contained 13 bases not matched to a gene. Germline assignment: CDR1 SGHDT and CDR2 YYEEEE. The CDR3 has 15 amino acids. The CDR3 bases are TGTGCCAGCAGACCCTTAGGGGGACAGTGGAACGAGCAGTACTTC. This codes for CASRPLGGQWNEQYF.

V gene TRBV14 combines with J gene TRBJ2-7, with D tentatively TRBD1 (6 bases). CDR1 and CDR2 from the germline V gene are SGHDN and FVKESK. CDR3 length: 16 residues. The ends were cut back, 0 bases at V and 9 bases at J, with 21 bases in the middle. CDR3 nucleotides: TGTGCCAGCAGCCAAGATCGACGGGGCACCCTCAGGGGGCAGTACTTC. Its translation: CASSQDRRGTLRGQYF.

DNA of the CDR3: TGTGCCAGCAGCCGAGGGAGGGGACCGTATTATGCAGATACGCAGTATTTT. As protein: CASSRGRGPYYADTQYF. The V call is TRBV11-1, the J call TRBJ2-3; TRBD2 aligns across 7 bases. CDR1 and CDR2 from the germline V gene are SGHAT and FQDESV (reference sequence). CDR3 length: 17 residues. Germline trimming cut 5 bases from V and 4 bases from J; bases unmatched to any gene: 15. Full variable domain (missing parts from reference TRBV11-1 and TRBJ2-3): EAEVAQSPRYKITEKSQAVAFWCDPISGHATLYWYRQILGQGPELLVQFQDESVVDDSQLPKDRFSAERLKGVDSTLKIQPAELGDSAMYLCASSRGRGPYYADTQYFGPGTRLTVL.

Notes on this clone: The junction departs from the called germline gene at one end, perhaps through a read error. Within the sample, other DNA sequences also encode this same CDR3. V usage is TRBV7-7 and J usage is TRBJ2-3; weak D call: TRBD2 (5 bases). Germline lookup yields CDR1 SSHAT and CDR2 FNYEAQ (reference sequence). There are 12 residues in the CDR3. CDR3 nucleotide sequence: TGTGCTAGCAGCCCCGGAGGAGATACGCAGTATTTT. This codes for CASSPGGDTQYF.

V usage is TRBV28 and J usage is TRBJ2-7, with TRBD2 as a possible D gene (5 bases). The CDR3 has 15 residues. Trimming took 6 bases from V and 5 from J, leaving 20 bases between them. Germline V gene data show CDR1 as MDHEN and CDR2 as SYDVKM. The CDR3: CASSYGAEYLNEQYF. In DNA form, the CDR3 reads TGTGCCAGCAGCTACGGAGCGGAGTACCTAAACGAGCAGTACTTC.

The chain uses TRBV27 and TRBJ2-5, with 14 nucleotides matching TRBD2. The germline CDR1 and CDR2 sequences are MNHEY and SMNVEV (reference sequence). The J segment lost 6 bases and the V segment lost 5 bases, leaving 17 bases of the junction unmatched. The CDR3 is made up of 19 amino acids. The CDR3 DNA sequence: TGTGCCAGCAGTCCGGTGGGGGTGACTAGCGGGGGGGGTAGAAAGACCCAGTACTTC. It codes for CASSPVGVTSGGGRKTQYF.

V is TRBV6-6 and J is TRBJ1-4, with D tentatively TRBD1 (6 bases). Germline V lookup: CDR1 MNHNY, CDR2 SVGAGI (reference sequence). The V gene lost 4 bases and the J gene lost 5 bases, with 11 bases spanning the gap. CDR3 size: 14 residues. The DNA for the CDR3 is TGTGCCAGCAGTTTTGGACAGTCAAATGAAAAACTGTTTTTT. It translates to CASSFGQSNEKLFF.

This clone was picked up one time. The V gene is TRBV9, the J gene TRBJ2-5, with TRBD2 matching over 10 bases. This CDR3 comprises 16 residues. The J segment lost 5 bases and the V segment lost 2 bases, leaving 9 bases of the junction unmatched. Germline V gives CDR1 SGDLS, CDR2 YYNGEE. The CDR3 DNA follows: TGTGCCAGCAGCGTCAGCCCCTCGGGACTAGCGGAGACCCAGTACTTC. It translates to CASSVSPSGLAETQYF. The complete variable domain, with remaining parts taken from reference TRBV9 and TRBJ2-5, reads DSGVTQTPKHLITATGQRVTLRCSPRSGDLSVYWYQQSLDQGLQFLIQYYNGEERAKGNILERFSAQQFPDLHSELNLSSLELGDSALYFCASSVSPSGLAETQYFGPGTRLLVL.